The entry that follows covers one T cell receptor beta chain sequence. The V gene end was trimmed by 4 bases and the J gene end by 4 bases; junction bases not matched to a gene: 11. The CDR3 loop spans 17 amino acids. Germline V gives CDR1 LNHDA, CDR2 SQIVND (reference sequence). The sample originates from a study of T cell changes during pregnancy in multiple sclerosis. Method: immunoSEQ multiplex PCR; TCRdb's copy keeps in-frame clones and lacks some. Here the sample spans 40,000 or so clones, approximately 90% being singletons. The chain couples TRBV19 to TRBJ1-5, with 9 bases that match TRBD1. This clonotype was obtained from a female donor with multiple sclerosis, enrolled in a pregnancy study. Source: CD8+ T cells from peripheral blood mononuclear cells, taken in the third trimester of pregnancy. The CDR3 coding sequence is TGTGCCAGTAGTACCCCCCGGGACAGGGCGGCGAATCAGCCCCAGCATTTT. Amino acids: CASSTPRDRAANQPQHF.